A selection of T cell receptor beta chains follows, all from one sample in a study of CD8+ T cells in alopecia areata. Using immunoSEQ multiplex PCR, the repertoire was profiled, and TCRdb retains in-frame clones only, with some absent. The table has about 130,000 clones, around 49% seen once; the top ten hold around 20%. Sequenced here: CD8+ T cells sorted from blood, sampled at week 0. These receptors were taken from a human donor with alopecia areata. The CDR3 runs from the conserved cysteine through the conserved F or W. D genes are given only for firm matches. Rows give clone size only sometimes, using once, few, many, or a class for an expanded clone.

CDR3 DNA: TGTGCCAGCAGCCTAATTTATAGCAATCAGCCCCAGCATTTT
CDR3 protein: CASSLIYSNQPQHF
J gene: TRBJ1-5
V gene: TRBV5-6
clone size: .
CDR3 length: 14
D gene: .

CDR3 DNA: TGTGCCAGCAGTTACCAGCAGGGAAGGGGCTACACCTTC
CDR3 protein: CASSYQQGRGYTF
J gene: TRBJ1-2
V gene: TRBV6-5
clone size: .
CDR3 length: 13
D gene: .

CDR3 DNA: TGTGCCAGCAGCTTAGCCGCCAGGTGGGGGACTGAAGCTTTCTTT
CDR3 protein: CASSLAARWGTEAFF
J gene: TRBJ1-1
V gene: TRBV7-2
clone size: .
CDR3 length: 15
D gene: .

CDR3 DNA: TGTGCCAGCAGCTTGGCCGGGGAGGAGGGGGCCTATGGCTACACCTTC
CDR3 protein: CASSLAGEEGAYGYTF
J gene: TRBJ1-2
V gene: TRBV5-4
clone size: .
CDR3 length: 16
D gene: TRBD1

CDR3 DNA: TGCAGCGTTGAAGGGATTCGGTGGCACCGAGGAGATTCACCCCTCCACTTT
CDR3 protein: CSVEGIRWHRGDSPLHF
J gene: TRBJ1-6
V gene: TRBV29-1
clone size: few
CDR3 length: 17
D gene: .

CDR3 DNA: TGTGCCTGGAGCCAGGGGTTTGGGTACGAGCAGTACTTC
CDR3 protein: CAWSQGFGYEQYF
J gene: TRBJ2-7
V gene: TRBV30
clone size: .
CDR3 length: 13
D gene: .

CDR3 DNA: TGTGCCAGCAGCTTAGGGATCACTGAAGCTTTCTTT
CDR3 protein: CASSLGITEAFF
J gene: TRBJ1-1
V gene: TRBV7-9
clone size: .
CDR3 length: 12
D gene: .

CDR3 DNA: TGTGCCAGCAGTTACCTAAGGACTAGCGGCTCCTACGAGCAGTACTTC
CDR3 protein: CASSYLRTSGSYEQYF
J gene: TRBJ2-7
V gene: TRBV6-5
clone size: .
CDR3 length: 16
D gene: TRBD2

CDR3 DNA: TGCGCCAGCAGCTTGGGAGGGCGGCCAGGGATCTACGAGCAGTACTTC
CDR3 protein: CASSLGGRPGIYEQYF
J gene: TRBJ2-7
V gene: TRBV5-1
clone size: .
CDR3 length: 16
D gene: .

CDR3 DNA: TGTGCCAGCAGGAGGGACAGCGGAACTAGCTCTGGGGCCAACGTCCTGACTTTC
CDR3 protein: CASRRDSGTSSGANVLTF
J gene: TRBJ2-6
V gene: TRBV7-9
clone size: once
CDR3 length: 18
D gene: TRBD1

CDR3 DNA: TGTGCCAGCAGTAGGGACAGCGGGACTGAAGCTTTCTTT
CDR3 protein: CASSRDSGTEAFF
J gene: TRBJ1-1
V gene: TRBV6-5
clone size: few
CDR3 length: 13
D gene: TRBD1

CDR3 DNA: TGTGCCAGCAGCCTCGGGACTAGCGGGGGTTCGCAAGAGACCCAGTACTTC
CDR3 protein: CASSLGTSGGSQETQYF
J gene: TRBJ2-5
V gene: TRBV13
clone size: few
CDR3 length: 17
D gene: TRBD2

CDR3 DNA: TGCAGCGTTGAAGATCGAGGAGGAGGGGGGACTAATGAAAAACTGTTTTTT
CDR3 protein: CSVEDRGGGGTNEKLFF
J gene: TRBJ1-4
V gene: TRBV29-1
clone size: .
CDR3 length: 17
D gene: .